This T cell receptor beta chain was identified during a study of T-cell memory formation after mild COVID-19. General observations from the study: The finding that pre-infection memory included some responding clones suggested that cross-reactive memory joined. The second-wave clones peaking on day 37 were not confirmed as SARS-CoV-2-specific.

TCRdb re-derived calls from the 5' RACE reads in MiXCR, one entry per CDR3 protein. The table shows hundreds of thousands of distinct CDR3 sequences, with less than 25% occurring only once. The CDR3 consists of 15 residues. V shed 0 bases and J shed 7 bases, with 13 bases lying between them. Germline-derived CDR1 and CDR2 are MGHRA and YSYEKL. In the case of this clonotype: Its matching antigen is unknown.

What was sequenced was PBMCs or a T cell subset sorted from them (not recorded which). The TCR comes from an adult woman who had mild COVID-19 (a few samples of this study predate the infection). Cell type and time point are not known. This chain links TRBV4-1 with TRBJ2-1; the D gene is possibly TRBD2 (6 bases). The CDR3: CASSQEPTRGNEQFF. The CDR3 DNA is TGCGCCAGCAGCCAAGAGCCGACTAGGGGTAATGAGCAGTTCTTC.